This is a list of T cell receptor beta chains from one sample in a study of sequential checkpoint blockade in melanoma. Libraries were prepared by immunoSEQ multiplex PCR; TCRdb keeps only in-frame clonotypes and omits some of them. This table holds fewer than 20,000 clones, 73% found once. The sequencing here drew on tumor tissue (inferred from file names), taken from a patient given nivolumab and ipilimumab in sequence. Every receptor here comes from a human donor with melanoma. Each CDR3 is given with its conserved first and last residue. A D gene is named only where the DNA matches it firmly. Size is omitted from some rows. Given values are once, few, many or a class for expanded clones.

CDR3 DNA: TGTGCCAGCAAGCCTTTTGCTCCAGGCGACGAGCAGTACTTC
CDR3 protein: CASKPFAPGDEQYF
D gene: NA
V gene: TRBV28
J gene: TRBJ2-7
clone size: NA

CDR3 DNA: TGTGCCAGCTCACCCCAGACTAGCGGCAACAATGAGCAGTTCTTC
CDR3 protein: CASSPQTSGNNEQFF
D gene: TRBD2
V gene: TRBV18
J gene: TRBJ2-1
clone size: NA

CDR3 DNA: TGTGCCAGCAGTGGGCCTAATCGGGACGCCTACGAGCAGTACTTC
CDR3 protein: CASSGPNRDAYEQYF
D gene: NA
V gene: TRBV6-8
J gene: TRBJ2-7
clone size: NA

CDR3 DNA: TGTGCCAGCTCACCATGGACAGTTAGCACAGATACGCAGTATTTT
CDR3 protein: CASSPWTVSTDTQYF
D gene: NA
V gene: TRBV18
J gene: TRBJ2-3
clone size: NA

CDR3 DNA: TGCGCCAGCAGCTTTGGCTCGGGGGCTTCCTCTGGAAACACCATATATTTT
CDR3 protein: CASSFGSGASSGNTIYF
D gene: NA
V gene: TRBV5-1
J gene: TRBJ1-3
clone size: NA

CDR3 DNA: TGCGCCAGCAGCTTGGACGAGACTACCGCCTTGACGCAGTATTTT
CDR3 protein: CASSLDETTALTQYF
D gene: NA
V gene: TRBV5-1
J gene: TRBJ2-3
clone size: once

CDR3 DNA: TGTGCCAGCAGGGAGTTCATCATGAACACTGAAGCTTTCTTT
CDR3 protein: CASREFIMNTEAFF
D gene: NA
V gene: TRBV28
J gene: TRBJ1-1
clone size: NA

CDR3 DNA: TGTGCCTTACAGGGCCCCGGGACTGAAGCTTTCTTT
CDR3 protein: CALQGPGTEAFF
D gene: NA
V gene: TRBV19
J gene: TRBJ1-1
clone size: NA

CDR3 DNA: TGTGCCAGCTCAGCAAGCTCCTACAATGAGCAGTTCTTC
CDR3 protein: CASSASSYNEQFF
D gene: NA
V gene: TRBV18
J gene: TRBJ2-1
clone size: NA

CDR3 DNA: TGTGCCTGGGGGACAGGGACCTCGGCCCAGCATTTT
CDR3 protein: CAWGTGTSAQHF
D gene: TRBD1
V gene: TRBV30
J gene: TRBJ1-5
clone size: NA

CDR3 DNA: TGTGCCAGCAGTCAGGACAGGGATACGCAGTATTTT
CDR3 protein: CASSQDRDTQYF
D gene: TRBD1
V gene: TRBV6-8
J gene: TRBJ2-3
clone size: NA

CDR3 DNA: TGTGCCAGCAAAAGGGACAGGGGGAGGGGCGAGCAGTACTTC
CDR3 protein: CASKRDRGRGEQYF
D gene: TRBD1
V gene: TRBV6-8
J gene: TRBJ2-7
clone size: NA

CDR3 DNA: TGTGCCAGCAGTGAAGGGACAGGGGACTATGGCTACACCTTC
CDR3 protein: CASSEGTGDYGYTF
D gene: TRBD1
V gene: TRBV6-1
J gene: TRBJ1-2
clone size: few

CDR3 DNA: TGTGCCAGCAGCGGATTTACAGGGACTGACACTGAAGCTTTCTTT
CDR3 protein: CASSGFTGTDTEAFF
D gene: NA
V gene: TRBV9
J gene: TRBJ1-1
clone size: few

CDR3 DNA: TGTGCCAGCAGTACCCCTAGGACAGGGGGGGACACTGAAGCTTTCTTT
CDR3 protein: CASSTPRTGGDTEAFF
D gene: TRBD1
V gene: TRBV6-8
J gene: TRBJ1-1
clone size: NA

CDR3 DNA: TGTGCCAGCAGTAGGGCACCGGCAGGGGCGGGCTACACCTTC
CDR3 protein: CASSRAPAGAGYTF
D gene: NA
V gene: TRBV6-8
J gene: TRBJ1-2
clone size: few

CDR3 DNA: TGTGCCAGCAGTGCCGACGGGGGGGCCGCCTACAATGAGCAGTTCTTC
CDR3 protein: CASSADGGAAYNEQFF
D gene: TRBD2
V gene: TRBV6-8
J gene: TRBJ2-1
clone size: NA

CDR3 DNA: TGTGCCAGCAGCTTGGAGCAAGGGGGGGACACTGAAGCTTTCTTT
CDR3 protein: CASSLEQGGDTEAFF
D gene: NA
V gene: TRBV11-3
J gene: TRBJ1-1
clone size: NA

CDR3 DNA: TGTGCCAGCAGCTTACGGGCGGAGAATCAGCCCCAGCATTTT
CDR3 protein: CASSLRAENQPQHF
D gene: NA
V gene: TRBV11-3
J gene: TRBJ1-5
clone size: few

CDR3 DNA: TGTGCCAGCAGTCCGATCTCCGGGACAGGGGTCCCCGGGGAGCTGTTTTTT
CDR3 protein: CASSPISGTGVPGELFF
D gene: TRBD1
V gene: TRBV14
J gene: TRBJ2-2
clone size: NA

CDR3 DNA: TGTGCCAGCAGTGAGGTCAAATATAGCAATCAGCCCCAGCATTTT
CDR3 protein: CASSEVKYSNQPQHF
D gene: NA
V gene: TRBV6-8
J gene: TRBJ1-5
clone size: NA

CDR3 DNA: TGCGCCAGCAGCTTAGGACCCGTGGAGACCCAGTACTTC
CDR3 protein: CASSLGPVETQYF
D gene: NA
V gene: TRBV23-1
J gene: TRBJ2-5
clone size: NA

CDR3 DNA: TGTGCCAGCAGAGGGGGGGGACAGGGCGTACAAGAGACCCAGTACTTC
CDR3 protein: CASRGGGQGVQETQYF
D gene: TRBD1
V gene: TRBV28
J gene: TRBJ2-5
clone size: NA

CDR3 DNA: TGTGCCAGCAGTGGAGACAGGGGAGAGACCCAGTACTTC
CDR3 protein: CASSGDRGETQYF
D gene: TRBD1
V gene: TRBV25-1
J gene: TRBJ2-5
clone size: few

CDR3 DNA: TGTGCCAGCAGCTGGGGCGGGAGCGCACAAGAGACCCAGTACTTC
CDR3 protein: CASSWGGSAQETQYF
D gene: TRBD2
V gene: TRBV11-3
J gene: TRBJ2-5
clone size: NA

CDR3 DNA: TGTGCCAGCAGCTTGGGGCGGGGATCGATTCAGCCCCAGCATTTT
CDR3 protein: CASSLGRGSIQPQHF
D gene: NA
V gene: TRBV11-3
J gene: TRBJ1-5
clone size: NA

CDR3 DNA: TGTGCCAGCAGGGAGCGGGAGGTATCGGCCGGGGAGCTGTTTTTT
CDR3 protein: CASREREVSAGELFF
D gene: TRBD2
V gene: TRBV10-3
J gene: TRBJ2-2
clone size: medium-sized

CDR3 DNA: TGTGCCAGCAGCCGCGGGGCAGGGGTTTTGGAGCAGTACTTC
CDR3 protein: CASSRGAGVLEQYF
D gene: NA
V gene: TRBV11-3
J gene: TRBJ2-7
clone size: NA

CDR3 DNA: TGTGCCAGTAGTACCCCAGATACGCAGTATTTT
CDR3 protein: CASSTPDTQYF
D gene: NA
V gene: TRBV19
J gene: TRBJ2-3
clone size: NA

CDR3 DNA: TGTGCCATCAGTGAGGGGCTTCCGCAGAACACTGAAGCTTTCTTT
CDR3 protein: CAISEGLPQNTEAFF
D gene: NA
V gene: TRBV10-3
J gene: TRBJ1-1
clone size: NA

CDR3 DNA: TGTGCCAGCAGCCCGTCGGCCTCCTTGAACACTGAAGCTTTCTTT
CDR3 protein: CASSPSASLNTEAFF
D gene: NA
V gene: TRBV7-2
J gene: TRBJ1-1
clone size: NA

CDR3 DNA: TGTGCCATCAGTGAGTCGGAGGGGGCGAGCTCTGGGGCCAACGTCCTGACTTTC
CDR3 protein: CAISESEGASSGANVLTF
D gene: NA
V gene: TRBV10-3
J gene: TRBJ2-6
clone size: NA

CDR3 DNA: TGTGCCAGCAGCCAAGGGGGGGGTAGGAGGGTGAACACTGAAGCTTTCTTT
CDR3 protein: CASSQGGGRRVNTEAFF
D gene: NA
V gene: TRBV14
J gene: TRBJ1-1
clone size: NA

CDR3 DNA: TGTGCCAGCCGATCGAGCGGAAGCTCCTACGAGCAGTACTTC
CDR3 protein: CASRSSGSSYEQYF
D gene: NA
V gene: TRBV11-3
J gene: TRBJ2-7
clone size: NA

CDR3 DNA: TGTGCCAGTAGTCCCCCAGGGTCCTACGAGCAGTACTTC
CDR3 protein: CASSPPGSYEQYF
D gene: NA
V gene: TRBV19
J gene: TRBJ2-7
clone size: once